The sequence of this T cell receptor (beta chain) was determined in a study of Graves' ophthalmopathy and Graves' hyperthyroidism (dated by TCRdb to the late 2010s). About the investigation overall: Stable hyperthyroidism was defined as no progression to ophthalmopathy within 18 months of follow-up. In total, over 130 blood samples were TCR-sequenced: around 42 ophthalmopathy, some 72 hyperthyroidism and some 17 hyperthyroidism-to-ophthalmopathy patients. After sampling, hyperthyroidism patients received methimazole starting at 30 mg daily, and ophthalmopathy patients received high-dose intravenous methylprednisolone. T-cell repertoires of thyroid tissue and blood were compared in six hyperthyroidism patients. For independent validation, a separate cohort was made up of approximately 18 hyperthyroidism patients plus 17 patients who later progressed from hyperthyroidism to ophthalmopathy. To tell Graves' ophthalmopathy apart from Graves' hyperthyroidism, and to predict which patients would progress to ophthalmopathy, the study relied on TCR beta repertoire signatures. A discovery set of 100 patients (more than 40 ophthalmopathy, under 65 stable hyperthyroidism) was enrolled to explore V-J signatures distinguishing ophthalmopathy from hyperthyroidism. What the study reported, not specific to this receptor: Among expanded thyroid clonotypes with frequency above 0.001, most also showed up in blood, which suggests that blood repertoires may reflect the thyroid immune response. No statistical method was used to predetermine the sample size, and group allocation was not hidden from the investigators. In validation, the model predicted ophthalmopathy progression with about 71% sensitivity and roughly 78% specificity; around twelve predicted patients were CT-confirmed with GO in a median of about 6.2 months. In cross-validation, the 13-signature model distinguished ophthalmopathy from stable hyperthyroidism with just over 85% sensitivity and approximately 81% specificity, and in the test set the corresponding values were roughly 80% and 76%.

For repertoire sequencing, the TCR beta CDR3 regions were amplified from RNA transcripts. The first round of RT-PCR was done with HTBI primers and the Qiagen OneStep RT-PCR kit, and was followed by a second round of multiplex PCR, then size selection and purification. Libraries were sequenced paired-end with 100 bp reads on an Illumina HiSeq2000. As for the authors' bioinformatics: SOAPnuke was used to process the reads, throwing out any read that had adapters, had uncalled bases, had a mean Phred below 15, or lacked an exact constant-primer or identifier match. High-quality paired reads were merged with COPE v1.2.5. Each unique nucleotide sequence was defined as a clonotype, and clonotypes were aligned to IMGT TRB V, D and J references with MiTCR v1.1. The analysis was limited to V-J combinations with a frequency above 0.0001, which together covered roughly 99% of the repertoires. For each V-J combination, a TCR clonal expansion and chaos score was defined as F50 clonal expansion divided by the chaos observed in the TCRdist matrix. Welch's t-statistics and random forest were used to reduce features to about a dozen V-J combinations, which were fed into a naive Bayes classifier. The similarity between thyroid and blood repertoires was quantified using the Morisita-Horn index. The public reads were reanalyzed by TCRdb: fastp trimming at Q25, MiXCR alignment, in-frame beta chains only. Rows are unified per CDR3 protein, each entry keeping the most common DNA and genes. None of the V and J calls come from the authors' own analysis; TCRdb made them. The sample table shows over a million distinct CDR3 sequences, and about two fifths are seen once. The ten largest clones represent approximately 10% of the sample.

Patients with hyperthyroidism were aged 18 to 65 years, had been newly diagnosed, and had a disease duration of less than 2 months. Patients with other autoimmune diseases, uncontrolled infections, pregnancy or lactation were excluded from the study. Clinical symptoms, serum thyroxine, TRAb, thyroid ultrasound and orbital computed tomography formed the basis of the diagnosis. Total RNA was extracted using Trizol reagent, and RNA quality was checked on an Agilent 2100 Bioanalyzer. This clonotype has a handful of counts. Its antigen remains unidentified. The record has no base qualities; no much larger clone is one base away. CDR1 and CDR2, per the germline V gene (reference sequence), are DFQATT and SNEGSKA. V and J lose 3 bases and 4 bases, and a span of 13 bases separates them. From cysteine to phenylalanine, the CDR3 is 15 amino acids long. The retained sequence is limited to the CDR3, 45 bases, with the frame set at the first base.

Sequencing was done on a sample of peripheral blood or thyroid tissue (not recorded which). The chain employs TRBV20-1 and TRBJ1-6, and possibly TRBD1, on 6 matching bases. This TCR came from an adult man with Graves' hyperthyroidism. Read as DNA, the sequence is TGCAGTGCTAGGGCCGGGACATTATATAATTCACCCCTCCACTTT. This translates into CSARAGTLYNSPLHF.